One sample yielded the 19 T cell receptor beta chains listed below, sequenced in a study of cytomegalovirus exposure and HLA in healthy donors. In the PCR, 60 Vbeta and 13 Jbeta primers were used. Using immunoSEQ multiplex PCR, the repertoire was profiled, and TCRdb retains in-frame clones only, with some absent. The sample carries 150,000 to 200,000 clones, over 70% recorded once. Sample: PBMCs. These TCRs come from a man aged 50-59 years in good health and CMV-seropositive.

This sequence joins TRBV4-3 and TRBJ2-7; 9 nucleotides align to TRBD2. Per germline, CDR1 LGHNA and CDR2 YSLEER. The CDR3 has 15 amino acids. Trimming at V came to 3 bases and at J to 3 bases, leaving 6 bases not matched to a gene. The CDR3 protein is CASSQATAGGYEQYF. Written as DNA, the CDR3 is TGCGCCAGCAGCCAGGCGACAGCGGGGGGCTACGAGCAGTACTTC.

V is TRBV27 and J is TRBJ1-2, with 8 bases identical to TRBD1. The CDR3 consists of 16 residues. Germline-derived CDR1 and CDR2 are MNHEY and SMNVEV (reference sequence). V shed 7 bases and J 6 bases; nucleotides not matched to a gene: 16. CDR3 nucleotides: TGTGCCAGCAACCCCCCCGAAAGGGGACAGGAGGATGGCTACACCTTC. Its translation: CASNPPERGQEDGYTF.

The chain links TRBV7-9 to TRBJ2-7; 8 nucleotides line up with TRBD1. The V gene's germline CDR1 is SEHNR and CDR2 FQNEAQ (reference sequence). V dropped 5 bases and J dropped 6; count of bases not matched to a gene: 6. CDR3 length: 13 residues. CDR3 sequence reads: CASSRAGGGEQYF. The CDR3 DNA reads TGTGCCAGCAGCCGGGCAGGGGGCGGCGAGCAGTACTTC.

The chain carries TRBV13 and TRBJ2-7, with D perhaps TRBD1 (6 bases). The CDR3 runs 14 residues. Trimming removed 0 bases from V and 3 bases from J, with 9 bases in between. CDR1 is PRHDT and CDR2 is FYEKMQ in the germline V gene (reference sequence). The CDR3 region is CASSLGDRLYEQYF. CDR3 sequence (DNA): TGTGCCAGCAGCTTAGGGGACAGACTCTACGAGCAGTACTTC.

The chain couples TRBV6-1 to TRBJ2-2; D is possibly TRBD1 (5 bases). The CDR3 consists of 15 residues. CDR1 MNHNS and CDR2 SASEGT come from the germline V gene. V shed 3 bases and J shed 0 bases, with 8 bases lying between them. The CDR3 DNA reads TGTGCCAGCAGTGAGAGCAGGGCGAACACCGGGGAGCTGTTTTTT. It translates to CASSESRANTGELFF.

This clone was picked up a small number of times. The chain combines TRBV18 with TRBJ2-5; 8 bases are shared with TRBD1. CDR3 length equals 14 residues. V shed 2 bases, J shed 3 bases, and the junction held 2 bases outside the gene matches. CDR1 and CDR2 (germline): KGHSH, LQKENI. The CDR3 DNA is TGTGCCAGCTCACCAGAGACAGGGGAAGAGACCCAGTACTTC. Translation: CASSPETGEETQYF.

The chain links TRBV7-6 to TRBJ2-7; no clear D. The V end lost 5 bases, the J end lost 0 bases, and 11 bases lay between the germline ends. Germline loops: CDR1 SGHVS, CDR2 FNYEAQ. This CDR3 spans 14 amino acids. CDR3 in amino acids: CASSPTAVSYEQYF. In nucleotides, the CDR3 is TGTGCCAGCAGCCCGACGGCGGTCTCCTACGAGCAGTACTTC.

CDR3 bases: TGTGCCAGCAGTTTTATCCAAGGGGGAGAGACCCAGTACTTC. As protein: CASSFIQGGETQYF. The rearrangement uses TRBV28 and TRBJ2-5; D might be TRBD1 (6 bases). The CDR3 length is 14 residues. Germline CDR1 MDHEN, CDR2 SYDVKM. Trimming shortened V by 3 bases and J by 4 bases, and 12 bases separated the two germline ends.

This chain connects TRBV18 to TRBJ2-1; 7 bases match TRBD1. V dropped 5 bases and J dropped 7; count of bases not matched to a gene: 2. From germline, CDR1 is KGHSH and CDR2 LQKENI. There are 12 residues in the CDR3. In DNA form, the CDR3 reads TGTGCCAGCTCAAAGACAGGGAATGAGCAGTTCTTC. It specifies CASSKTGNEQFF.

The CDR3 sequence: CASSSLLAGVNEQFF. CDR3 nucleotide sequence: TGTGCCAGCAGCTCCTTACTAGCGGGAGTGAATGAGCAGTTCTTC. The rearrangement uses TRBV28 and TRBJ2-1, with 11 bases matching TRBD2. Trimming cost V 6 bases and J 7 bases; bases outside gene matches: 8. CDR1 is MDHEN, CDR2 SYDVKM, per germline. The CDR3 is 15 residues long.

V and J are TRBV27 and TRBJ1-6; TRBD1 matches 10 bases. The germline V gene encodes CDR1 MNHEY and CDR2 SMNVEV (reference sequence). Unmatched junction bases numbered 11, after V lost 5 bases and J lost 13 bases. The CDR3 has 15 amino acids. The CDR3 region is CASSLIGTGAVPLHF. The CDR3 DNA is TGTGCCAGCAGTCTGATAGGGACAGGGGCCGTCCCCCTCCACTTT.

CDR3 residues: CASSDQGFGAKNIQYF. CDR3 nucleotide sequence: TGTGCCAGCAGTGACCAGGGGTTTGGGGCCAAAAACATTCAGTACTTC. The chain recombines TRBV6-1 with TRBJ2-4, with D perhaps matching TRBD1 (6 bases). With 3 bases removed from V and 1 base from J, the gap between germline ends came to 13 bases. The CDR3 is 16 residues long. Per germline, CDR1 MNHNS and CDR2 SASEGT.

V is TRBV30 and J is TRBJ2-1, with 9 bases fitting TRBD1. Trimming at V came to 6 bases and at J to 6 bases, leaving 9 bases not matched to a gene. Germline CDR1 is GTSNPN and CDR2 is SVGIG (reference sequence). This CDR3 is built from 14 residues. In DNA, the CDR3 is TGTGCCTGTGACGGGACAGGGAAAATCAATGAGCAGTTCTTC. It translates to CACDGTGKINEQFF.

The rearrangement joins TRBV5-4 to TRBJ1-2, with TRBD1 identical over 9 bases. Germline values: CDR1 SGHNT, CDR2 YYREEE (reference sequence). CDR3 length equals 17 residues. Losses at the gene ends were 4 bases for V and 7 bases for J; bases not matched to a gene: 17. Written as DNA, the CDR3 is TGTGCCAGCAGCACCGACCCGGGACAGGGCGAGTTGGGTGGCTACACCTTC. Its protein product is CASSTDPGQGELGGYTF.

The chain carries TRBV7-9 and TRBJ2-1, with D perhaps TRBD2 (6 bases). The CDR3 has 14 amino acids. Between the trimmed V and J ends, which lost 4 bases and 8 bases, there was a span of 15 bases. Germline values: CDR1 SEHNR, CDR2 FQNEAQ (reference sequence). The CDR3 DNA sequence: TGTGCCAGCAGCTCCTTCGGGACTGATGATGAGCAGTTCTTC. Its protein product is CASSSFGTDDEQFF.

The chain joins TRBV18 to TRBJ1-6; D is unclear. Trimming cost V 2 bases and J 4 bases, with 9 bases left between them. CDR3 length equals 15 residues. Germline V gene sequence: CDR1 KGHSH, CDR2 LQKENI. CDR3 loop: CASSPGEAYNSPLHF. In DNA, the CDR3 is TGTGCCAGCTCACCAGGGGAGGCGTATAATTCACCCCTCCACTTT. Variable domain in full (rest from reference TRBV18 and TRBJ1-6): NAGVMQNPRHLVRRRGQEARLRCSPMKGHSHVYWYRQLPEEGLKFMVYLQKENIIDESGMPKERFSAEFPKEGPSILRIQQVVRGDSAAYFCASSPGEAYNSPLHFGNGTRLTVT.

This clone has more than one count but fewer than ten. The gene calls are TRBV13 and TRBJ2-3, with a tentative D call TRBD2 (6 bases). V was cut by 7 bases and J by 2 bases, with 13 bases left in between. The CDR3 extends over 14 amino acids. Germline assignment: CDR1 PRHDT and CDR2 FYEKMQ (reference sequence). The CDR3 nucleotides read TGTGCCAGCAAGGAGGGCATTTACACAGATACGCAGTATTTT. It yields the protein CASKEGIYTDTQYF.

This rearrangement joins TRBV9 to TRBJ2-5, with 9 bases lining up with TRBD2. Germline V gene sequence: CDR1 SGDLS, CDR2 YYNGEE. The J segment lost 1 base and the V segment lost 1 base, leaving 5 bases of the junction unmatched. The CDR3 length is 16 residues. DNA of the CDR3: TGTGCCAGCAGCGTACCCAAAGCGGGAGGCCAAGAGACCCAGTACTTC. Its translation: CASSVPKAGGQETQYF.

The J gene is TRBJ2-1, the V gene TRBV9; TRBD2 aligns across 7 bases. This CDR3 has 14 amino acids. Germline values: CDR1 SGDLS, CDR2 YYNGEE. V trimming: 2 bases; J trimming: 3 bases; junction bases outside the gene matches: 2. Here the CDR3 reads CASSVGGGYNEQFF. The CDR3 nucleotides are TGTGCCAGCAGCGTCGGCGGGGGCTACAATGAGCAGTTCTTC.